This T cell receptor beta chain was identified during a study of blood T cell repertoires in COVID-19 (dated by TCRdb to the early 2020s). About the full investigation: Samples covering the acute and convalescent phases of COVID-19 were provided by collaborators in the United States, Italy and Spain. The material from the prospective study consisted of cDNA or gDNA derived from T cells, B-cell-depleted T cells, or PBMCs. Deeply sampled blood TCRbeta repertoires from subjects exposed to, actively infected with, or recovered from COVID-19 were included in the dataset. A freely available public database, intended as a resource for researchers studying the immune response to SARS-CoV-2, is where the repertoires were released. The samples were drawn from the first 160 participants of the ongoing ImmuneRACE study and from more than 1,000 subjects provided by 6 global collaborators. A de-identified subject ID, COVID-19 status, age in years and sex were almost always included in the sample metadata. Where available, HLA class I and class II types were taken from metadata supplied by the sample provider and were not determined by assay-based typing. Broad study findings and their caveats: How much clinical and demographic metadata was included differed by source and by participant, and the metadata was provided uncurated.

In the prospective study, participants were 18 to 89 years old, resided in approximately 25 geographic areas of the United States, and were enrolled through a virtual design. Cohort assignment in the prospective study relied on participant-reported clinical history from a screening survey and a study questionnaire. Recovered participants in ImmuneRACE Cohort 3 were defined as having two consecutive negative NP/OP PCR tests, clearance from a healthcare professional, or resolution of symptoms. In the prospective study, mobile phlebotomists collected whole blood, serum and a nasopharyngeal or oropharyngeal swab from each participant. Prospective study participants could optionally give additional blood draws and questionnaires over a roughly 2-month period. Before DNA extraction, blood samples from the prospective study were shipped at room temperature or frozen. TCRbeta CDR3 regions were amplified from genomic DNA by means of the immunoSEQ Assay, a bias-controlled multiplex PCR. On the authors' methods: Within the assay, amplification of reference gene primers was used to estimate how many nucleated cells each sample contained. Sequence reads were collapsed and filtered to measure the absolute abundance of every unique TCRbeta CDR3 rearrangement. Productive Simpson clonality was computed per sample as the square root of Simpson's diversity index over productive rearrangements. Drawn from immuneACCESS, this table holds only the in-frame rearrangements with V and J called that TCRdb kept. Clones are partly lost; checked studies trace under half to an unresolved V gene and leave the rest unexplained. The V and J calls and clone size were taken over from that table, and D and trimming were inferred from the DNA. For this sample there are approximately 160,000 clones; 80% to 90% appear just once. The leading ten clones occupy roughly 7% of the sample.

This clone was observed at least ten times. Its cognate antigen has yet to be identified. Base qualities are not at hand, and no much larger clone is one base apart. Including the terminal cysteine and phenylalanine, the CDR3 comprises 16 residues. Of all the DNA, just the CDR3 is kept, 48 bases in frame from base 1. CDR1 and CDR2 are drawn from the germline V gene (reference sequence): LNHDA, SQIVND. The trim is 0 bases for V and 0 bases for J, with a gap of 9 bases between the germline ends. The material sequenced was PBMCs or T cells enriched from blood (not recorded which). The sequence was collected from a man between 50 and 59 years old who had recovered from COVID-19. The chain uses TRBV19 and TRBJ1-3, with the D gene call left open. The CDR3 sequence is CASSIDHASSGNTIYF. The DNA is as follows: TGTGCCAGTAGTATAGATCACGCTAGCTCTGGAAACACCATATATTTT.